This TCR beta chain stems from a study of T cell changes during pregnancy in multiple sclerosis. Method: immunoSEQ multiplex PCR; TCRdb's copy keeps in-frame clones and lacks some. The sample has approximately 46,000 clones, approximately 90% seen once. The specimen comprised CD8+ T cells from peripheral blood mononuclear cells, sampled in the second trimester of pregnancy. This TCR was sampled from a female donor with multiple sclerosis, enrolled in a pregnancy study.

The CDR3 nucleotides are TGTGCCAGTAGTATCGCGACAGGGGGCTCGGGCACTGAAGCTTTCTTT. It codes for CASSIATGGSGTEAFF. The chain is built from TRBV19 and TRBJ1-1; 10 bases agree with TRBD1. With V trimmed by 3 bases and J by 4 bases, 8 bases remained unmatched. The germline gives CDR1 LNHDA, CDR2 SQIVND (reference sequence). The CDR3 contains 16 residues.